This T cell receptor beta chain was sequenced during a study of T cells after yellow fever vaccination. Germline CDR1 LNHDA, CDR2 SQIVND (reference sequence). Trimming removed 2 bases from V and 6 bases from J; junction bases left unmatched: 0. The CDR3 is made up of 13 amino acids. TCR cDNA, made by 5'RACE template switching, carried an added universal primer site and UMIs. TCRdb itself ran the 5' RACE reads through MiXCR, one entry per CDR3 protein. In the table there are 80,000 to 100,000 distinct CDR3 sequences, roughly 6% of which are singletons. Study results and limitations: Some clonotypes, a small share, were shared between CD4 and CD8 compartments. The booster response re-showed most primary clones: approximately 95% CD4, almost 90% CD8. A faster peak, day 5 versus 15, was reached by the weaker secondary response.

Points on this clonotype: Its antigen is unknown.

The receptor's source is a man younger than 35 who received the YFV17D yellow fever vaccine. Sequencing was performed on CD8+ T cells sorted from PBMCs, taken 10 days after the yellow fever booster vaccination. The chain employs TRBV19 and TRBJ2-1; the match to TRBD1 covers 8 bases. The CDR3 nucleotides read TGTGCCAGTAGTATACAGGGGGCCAATGAGCAGTTCTTC. As protein: CASSIQGANEQFF.